These T cell receptor beta chains were read from a single sample in a study of T cell responses to AZD1222 COVID-19 vaccine. Only in-frame clones appear in the TCRdb table, and some are missing; sequencing was by immunoSEQ multiplex PCR. The sample shows 100,000 or so clones, roughly 87% of them seen only once. The specimen was peripheral blood, collected on day 0 of AZD1222 vaccination. These receptors came from an adult in good health. The CDR3 runs from the conserved cysteine through the conserved F or W. The order of the fields is J gene, V gene, D gene, clone size, CDR3 DNA, CDR3 protein. D genes are given only for firm matches. Expanded clones get a size class; other rows say once, few or many, or leave the size out.

J gene: TRBJ2-1; V gene: TRBV11-3; D gene: NA; clone size: once; CDR3 DNA: TGTGCCAGCAGCGACACGGTTGAGCAGTTCTTC; CDR3 protein: CASSDTVEQFF
J gene: TRBJ2-2; V gene: TRBV5-1; D gene: NA; clone size: NA; CDR3 DNA: TGCGCCAGCAGCTTGGTGGGCGGGGAGCTGTTTTTT; CDR3 protein: CASSLVGGELFF
J gene: TRBJ2-7; V gene: TRBV7-8; D gene: NA; clone size: NA; CDR3 DNA: TGTGCCAGCAGCTCCAGGGGACAAACACTCTACGAGCAGTACTTC; CDR3 protein: CASSSRGQTLYEQYF
J gene: TRBJ2-7; V gene: TRBV7-2; D gene: NA; clone size: NA; CDR3 DNA: TGTGCCAGTATCAGGGATCCTGCTAGCTACGAGCAGTACTTC; CDR3 protein: CASIRDPASYEQYF
J gene: TRBJ2-2; V gene: TRBV10-1; D gene: NA; clone size: NA; CDR3 DNA: TGCGCCAGCAGTGGAGACACCGGGGAGCTGTTTTTT; CDR3 protein: CASSGDTGELFF
J gene: TRBJ1-2; V gene: TRBV18; D gene: NA; clone size: once; CDR3 DNA: TGTGCCAGCTCACCGATGACAGAACACTATGGCTACACCTTC; CDR3 protein: CASSPMTEHYGYTF
J gene: TRBJ1-4; V gene: TRBV11-3; D gene: NA; clone size: NA; CDR3 DNA: TGTGCCAGCAGAGGACGGTTGAATGAAAAACTGTTTTTT; CDR3 protein: CASRGRLNEKLFF
J gene: TRBJ1-5; V gene: TRBV3-1/TRBV3-2; D gene: NA; clone size: NA; CDR3 DNA: TGTGCCAGCAGTACGCTTAATCAGCCCCAGCATTTT; CDR3 protein: CASSTLNQPQHF
J gene: TRBJ2-7; V gene: TRBV24-1; D gene: TRBD2; clone size: NA; CDR3 DNA: TGTGCCACCAGTGTTAGCGGGAGACCCTACGAGCAGTACTTC; CDR3 protein: CATSVSGRPYEQYF
J gene: TRBJ1-2; V gene: TRBV5-4; D gene: NA; clone size: NA; CDR3 DNA: TGTGCCAGCAGCCGGGCAACGGGGGGGGCTTTCAATCGGGCATATGGCTACACCTTC; CDR3 protein: CASSRATGGAFNRAYGYTF
J gene: TRBJ1-2; V gene: TRBV28; D gene: NA; clone size: NA; CDR3 DNA: TGTGCCAGCAGTGGGGTGGGGGATGGCTACACCTTC; CDR3 protein: CASSGVGDGYTF
J gene: TRBJ2-7; V gene: TRBV28; D gene: TRBD1; clone size: NA; CDR3 DNA: TGTGCCAGCAGTCGTGGAGACAGGGTGACGTACGAGCAGTACTTC; CDR3 protein: CASSRGDRVTYEQYF
J gene: TRBJ2-7; V gene: TRBV10-1; D gene: NA; clone size: NA; CDR3 DNA: TGCGCCAGCAGTGGGGGACGTGGGGACCACGAGCAGTACTTC; CDR3 protein: CASSGGRGDHEQYF
J gene: TRBJ1-2; V gene: TRBV7-2; D gene: TRBD1; clone size: NA; CDR3 DNA: TGTGCCAGCAGCTTCGACAGGGTCTATGGCTACACCTTC; CDR3 protein: CASSFDRVYGYTF
J gene: TRBJ2-1; V gene: TRBV29-1; D gene: NA; clone size: NA; CDR3 DNA: TGCAGCGTTGAGGGTGTTGCGGACAATGAGCAGTTCTTC; CDR3 protein: CSVEGVADNEQFF
J gene: TRBJ2-1; V gene: TRBV5-1; D gene: TRBD1; clone size: NA; CDR3 DNA: TGCGCCAGTAACCTTTTACCAGGGGGAAATGAGCAGTTCTTC; CDR3 protein: CASNLLPGGNEQFF
J gene: TRBJ2-1; V gene: TRBV28; D gene: TRBD2; clone size: NA; CDR3 DNA: TGTGCCAGCAGTTCTAGCGGGGAATGGTACAATGAGCAGTTCTTC; CDR3 protein: CASSSSGEWYNEQFF
J gene: TRBJ2-7; V gene: TRBV27; D gene: NA; clone size: NA; CDR3 DNA: TGTGCCAGCAAAAACAGCGCCTACGAGCAGTACTTC; CDR3 protein: CASKNSAYEQYF
J gene: TRBJ2-1; V gene: TRBV9; D gene: NA; clone size: NA; CDR3 DNA: TGTGCCAGCAGCGTAGGGGTGAGCTCCTACAATGAGCAGTTCTTC; CDR3 protein: CASSVGVSSYNEQFF
J gene: TRBJ1-2; V gene: TRBV6-5; D gene: NA; clone size: few; CDR3 DNA: TGTGCCAGCAGTTACGACCGCCAGTATGGCTACACCTTC; CDR3 protein: CASSYDRQYGYTF
J gene: TRBJ2-7; V gene: TRBV20-1; D gene: NA; clone size: NA; CDR3 DNA: TGCAGTGCGAGGAGGGGTGAGCAGTACTTC; CDR3 protein: CSARRGEQYF
J gene: TRBJ2-2; V gene: TRBV6-4; D gene: NA; clone size: NA; CDR3 DNA: TGTGCCAGCAGCGCACAGGGTGGAACCGGGGAGCTGTTTTTT; CDR3 protein: CASSAQGGTGELFF
J gene: TRBJ1-5; V gene: TRBV12-5; D gene: NA; clone size: few; CDR3 DNA: TGTGCTAGTGGTACCCCCCTAGGACCCCAGCATTTT; CDR3 protein: CASGTPLGPQHF
J gene: TRBJ1-1; V gene: TRBV12-5; D gene: NA; clone size: NA; CDR3 DNA: TGTGCTAGTGGTTTGTATTCTCCCACTGAAGCTTTCTTT; CDR3 protein: CASGLYSPTEAFF
J gene: TRBJ1-2; V gene: TRBV28; D gene: NA; clone size: NA; CDR3 DNA: TGTGCCAGCAGTTTGTTCGGGGGACGAGCTGGTTATGGCTACACCTTC; CDR3 protein: CASSLFGGRAGYGYTF
J gene: TRBJ1-6; V gene: TRBV19; D gene: TRBD1; clone size: NA; CDR3 DNA: TGTGCCAGTAGCCGTGGGACAGGGGAGGGTTCACCCCTCCACTTT; CDR3 protein: CASSRGTGEGSPLHF
J gene: TRBJ2-4; V gene: TRBV7-9; D gene: TRBD2; clone size: NA; CDR3 DNA: TGTGCCAGCAGCCCCCAAGGGGAGGGTGGAAACATTCAGTACTTC; CDR3 protein: CASSPQGEGGNIQYF
J gene: TRBJ2-3; V gene: TRBV7-2; D gene: TRBD2; clone size: NA; CDR3 DNA: TGTGCCAGCAGCTTAGGAACTTCGTGGCTAGCGGGAACAGATACGCAGTATTTT; CDR3 protein: CASSLGTSWLAGTDTQYF
J gene: TRBJ1-4; V gene: TRBV4-2; D gene: NA; clone size: once; CDR3 DNA: TGTGCCAGCAGCCAAGATGGGGGGGCGCGTGAAAAACTGTTTTTT; CDR3 protein: CASSQDGGAREKLFF
J gene: TRBJ2-1; V gene: TRBV6-5; D gene: TRBD1; clone size: NA; CDR3 DNA: TGTGCCAGCAGTTTACAGGGGAACAATGAGCAGTTCTTC; CDR3 protein: CASSLQGNNEQFF
J gene: TRBJ2-1; V gene: TRBV18; D gene: NA; clone size: NA; CDR3 DNA: TGTGCCAGCTCACCACCGGCTAGTGCACTGTTCTTC; CDR3 protein: CASSPPASALFF
J gene: TRBJ2-7; V gene: TRBV5-1; D gene: TRBD1; clone size: NA; CDR3 DNA: TGCGCCAGCAGCTTGTCACTTTTCAACAGGGGACCCTACGAGCAGTACTTC; CDR3 protein: CASSLSLFNRGPYEQYF
J gene: TRBJ2-2; V gene: TRBV10-3; D gene: NA; clone size: NA; CDR3 DNA: TGTGCCACCCGCGGAAGGACGAACACCGGGGAGCTGTTTTTT; CDR3 protein: CATRGRTNTGELFF
J gene: TRBJ2-5; V gene: TRBV3-1/TRBV3-2; D gene: TRBD2; clone size: NA; CDR3 DNA: TGTGCCAGCAGCCCCGGGACTAGCCCCGAGACCCAGTACTTC; CDR3 protein: CASSPGTSPETQYF
J gene: TRBJ1-2; V gene: TRBV5-1; D gene: NA; clone size: NA; CDR3 DNA: TGCGCCAGCAGCTTGGCCGGGGAGGCCGGCTACACCTTC; CDR3 protein: CASSLAGEAGYTF
J gene: TRBJ1-2; V gene: TRBV5-4; D gene: NA; clone size: NA; CDR3 DNA: TGTGCCAGCAGCCTACCGGGTCTAACTTATGGCTACACCTTC; CDR3 protein: CASSLPGLTYGYTF
J gene: TRBJ2-4; V gene: TRBV11-2; D gene: NA; clone size: NA; CDR3 DNA: TGTGCCAGCAGCACCAACGGAAACATTCAGTACTTC; CDR3 protein: CASSTNGNIQYF
J gene: TRBJ1-1; V gene: TRBV19; D gene: TRBD1; clone size: NA; CDR3 DNA: TGTGCCAGTAGTAAGAACAGGGACAGTACTGAAGCTTTCTTT; CDR3 protein: CASSKNRDSTEAFF
J gene: TRBJ1-6; V gene: TRBV6-1; D gene: NA; clone size: NA; CDR3 DNA: TGTGCCAGCAGTGACGGGGAAGTCTATAATTCACCCCTCCACTTT; CDR3 protein: CASSDGEVYNSPLHF
J gene: TRBJ1-2; V gene: TRBV7-3; D gene: NA; clone size: NA; CDR3 DNA: TGTGCCAGCAGCTCCTTTGGGACCTATGGCTACACCTTC; CDR3 protein: CASSSFGTYGYTF
J gene: TRBJ2-3; V gene: TRBV2; D gene: TRBD1; clone size: NA; CDR3 DNA: TGTGCCAGTGCGACAGGGAATAGTGCAGATACGCAGTATTTT; CDR3 protein: CASATGNSADTQYF
J gene: TRBJ2-7; V gene: TRBV5-8; D gene: NA; clone size: NA; CDR3 DNA: TGTGCCAGCAGCTTGATCGTGGACGGACGGGGACGGCCCTACGAGCAGTACTTC; CDR3 protein: CASSLIVDGRGRPYEQYF
J gene: TRBJ2-2; V gene: TRBV2; D gene: NA; clone size: NA; CDR3 DNA: TGTGCCAGCACCATCTCGGTAGGGAACACCGGGGAGCTGTTTTTT; CDR3 protein: CASTISVGNTGELFF
J gene: TRBJ2-1; V gene: TRBV5-1; D gene: TRBD2; clone size: NA; CDR3 DNA: TGCGCCAGCAGCCCGGAGGGACTAGCCCCAGATGAGCAGTTCTTC; CDR3 protein: CASSPEGLAPDEQFF
J gene: TRBJ1-1; V gene: TRBV3-1/TRBV3-2; D gene: NA; clone size: NA; CDR3 DNA: TGTGCCAGCAGCCAAGTTACATTGGGGTCCAACACTGAAGCTTTCTTT; CDR3 protein: CASSQVTLGSNTEAFF
J gene: TRBJ2-3; V gene: TRBV4-1; D gene: TRBD2; clone size: NA; CDR3 DNA: TGCGCCAGCAGCCAAGTCGCCTCGGCGACTAGCGGGATGGGTACGCAGTATTTT; CDR3 protein: CASSQVASATSGMGTQYF
J gene: TRBJ1-2; V gene: TRBV28; D gene: NA; clone size: NA; CDR3 DNA: TGTGCCAGCAGTGTGGGTCCGGGGCGAGCTAACGATGGCTACACCTTC; CDR3 protein: CASSVGPGRANDGYTF
J gene: TRBJ2-1; V gene: TRBV28; D gene: NA; clone size: NA; CDR3 DNA: TGTGCCAGCAGTTTCACTTACAATGAGCAGTTCTTC; CDR3 protein: CASSFTYNEQFF
J gene: TRBJ2-7; V gene: TRBV6-6; D gene: TRBD2; clone size: NA; CDR3 DNA: TGTGCCAGCAGCCCCGGGGGGGCTCGGGGGGAGCAGTACTTC; CDR3 protein: CASSPGGARGEQYF
J gene: TRBJ2-1; V gene: TRBV7-8; D gene: NA; clone size: NA; CDR3 DNA: TGTGCCAGCAGCGAGTACAATGAGCAGTTCTTC; CDR3 protein: CASSEYNEQFF
J gene: TRBJ1-2; V gene: TRBV6-5; D gene: TRBD1; clone size: once; CDR3 DNA: TGTGCCAGCACATTTGGACAGGGAGTCGGCTACACCTTC; CDR3 protein: CASTFGQGVGYTF
J gene: TRBJ2-2; V gene: TRBV12-3/TRBV12-4; D gene: NA; clone size: NA; CDR3 DNA: TGTGCCAGCAGTTTCTTGGGTCCCGGGGAGCTGTTTTTT; CDR3 protein: CASSFLGPGELFF
J gene: TRBJ1-5; V gene: TRBV10-3; D gene: NA; clone size: few; CDR3 DNA: TGTGCCATCAGTGAGTCGAATCTCTACAGCAATCAGCCCCAGCATTTT; CDR3 protein: CAISESNLYSNQPQHF
J gene: TRBJ2-1; V gene: TRBV5-1; D gene: TRBD2; clone size: NA; CDR3 DNA: TGCGCCAGCAGCTCGACTAGCCGGAACCTCAATGAGCAGTTCTTC; CDR3 protein: CASSSTSRNLNEQFF